This T cell receptor beta chain was recorded in a study of cytomegalovirus exposure and HLA in healthy donors. Produced via immunoSEQ multiplex PCR; TCRdb's table is partial and in-frame only. The top ten hold 0.55% to 0.8% of the sample, which has some 150,000 clones, roughly nine tenths seen once. There are 14 residues in the CDR3. Germline V gene lookup returns CDR1 SEHNR and CDR2 FQNEAQ (reference sequence). J was trimmed by 5 bases and V by 4 bases; bases with no gene match: 6. This TCR derives from a man between 18 and 35 years old in good health and CMV-seronegative. Sequenced input: PBMCs. The J gene is TRBJ2-7, the V gene TRBV7-9; 9 bases fit TRBD2. CDR3 in DNA: TGTGCCAGCAGCTCTAGCCTAGCGGGAAACGAGCAGTACGTC. Translating gives CASSSSLAGNEQYV.